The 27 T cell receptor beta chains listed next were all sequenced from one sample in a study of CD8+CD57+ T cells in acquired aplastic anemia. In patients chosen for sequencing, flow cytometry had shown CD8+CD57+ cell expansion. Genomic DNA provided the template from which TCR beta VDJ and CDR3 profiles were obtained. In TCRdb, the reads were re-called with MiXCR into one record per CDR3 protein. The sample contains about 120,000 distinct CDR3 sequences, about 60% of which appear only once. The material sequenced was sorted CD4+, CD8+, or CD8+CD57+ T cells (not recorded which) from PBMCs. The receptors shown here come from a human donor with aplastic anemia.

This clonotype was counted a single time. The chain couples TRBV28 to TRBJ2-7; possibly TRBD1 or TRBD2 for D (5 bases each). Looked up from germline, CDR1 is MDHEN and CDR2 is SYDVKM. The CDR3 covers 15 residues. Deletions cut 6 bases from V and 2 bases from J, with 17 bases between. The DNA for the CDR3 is TGTGCCAGCAGCTCCCAGCAGGGAGACCCCTACGAGCAGTACTTC. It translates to CASSSQQGDPYEQYF.

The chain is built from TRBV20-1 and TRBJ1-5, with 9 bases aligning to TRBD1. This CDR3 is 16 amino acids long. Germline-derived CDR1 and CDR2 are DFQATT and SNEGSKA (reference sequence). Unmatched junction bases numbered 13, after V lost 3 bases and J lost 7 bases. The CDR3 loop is CSASDGRQGGLQPQHF. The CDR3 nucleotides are TGCAGTGCTAGTGACGGGAGACAGGGGGGTTTACAGCCCCAGCATTTT.

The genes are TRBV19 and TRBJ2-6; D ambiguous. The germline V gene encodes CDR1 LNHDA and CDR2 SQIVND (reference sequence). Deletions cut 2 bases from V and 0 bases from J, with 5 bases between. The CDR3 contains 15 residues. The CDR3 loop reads CASSIQNSGANVLTF. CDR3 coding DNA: TGTGCCAGTAGTATACAGAACTCTGGGGCCAACGTCCTGACTTTC.

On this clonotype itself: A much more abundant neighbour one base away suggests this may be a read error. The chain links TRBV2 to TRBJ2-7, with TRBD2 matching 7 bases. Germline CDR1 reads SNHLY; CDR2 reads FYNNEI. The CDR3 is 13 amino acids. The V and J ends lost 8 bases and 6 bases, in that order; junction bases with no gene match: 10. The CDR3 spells CASGRVETLEQYF. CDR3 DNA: TGTGCCAGCGGGAGGGTCGAAACCCTCGAGCAGTACTTC. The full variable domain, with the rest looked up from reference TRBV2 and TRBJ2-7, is EPEVTQTPSHQVTQMGQEVILRCVPISNHLYFYWYRQILGQKVEFLVSFYNNEISEKSEIFDDQFSVERPDGSNFTLKIRSTKLEDSAMYFCASGRVETLEQYFGPGTRLTVT.

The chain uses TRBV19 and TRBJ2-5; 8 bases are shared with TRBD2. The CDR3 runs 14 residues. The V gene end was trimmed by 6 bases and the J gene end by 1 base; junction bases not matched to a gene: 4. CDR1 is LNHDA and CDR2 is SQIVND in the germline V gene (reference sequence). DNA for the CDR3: TGTGCCAGTAGATTAGCGGGGAGCCAAGAGACCCAGTACTTC. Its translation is CASRLAGSQETQYF.

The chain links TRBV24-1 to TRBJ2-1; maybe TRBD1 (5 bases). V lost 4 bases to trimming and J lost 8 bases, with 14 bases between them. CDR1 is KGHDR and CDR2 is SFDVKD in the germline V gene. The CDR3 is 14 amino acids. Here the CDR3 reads CATSEAGIRDEQFF. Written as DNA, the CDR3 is TGTGCCACCAGTGAAGCAGGGATCCGGGATGAGCAGTTCTTC.

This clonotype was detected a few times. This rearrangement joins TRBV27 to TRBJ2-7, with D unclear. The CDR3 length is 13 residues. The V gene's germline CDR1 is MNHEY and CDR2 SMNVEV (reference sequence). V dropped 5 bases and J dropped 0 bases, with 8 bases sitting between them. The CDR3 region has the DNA TGTGCCAGCAGTCGGCCGAACTCCTACGAGCAGTACTTC. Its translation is CASSRPNSYEQYF.

In nucleotides, the CDR3 is TGTGCCAGCAGCCCAAGCGGGGGACAGGGGGCAGGCGGCGGCTACACCTTC. Translation: CASSPSGGQGAGGGYTF. The J gene is TRBJ1-2, the V gene TRBV11-2; TRBD1 aligns across 12 bases. Germline CDR1 reads SGHAT; CDR2 reads FQNNGV. Germline trimming cut 5 bases from V and 8 bases from J; bases unmatched to any gene: 15. This CDR3 region has 17 residues. Full variable domain (missing parts from reference TRBV11-2 and TRBJ1-2): EAGVAQSPRYKIIEKRQSVAFWCNPISGHATLYWYQQILGQGPKLLIQFQNNGVVDDSQLPKDRFSAERLKGVDSTLKIQPAKLEDSAVYLCASSPSGGQGAGGGYTFGSGTRLTVV.

The CDR3 DNA follows: TGTGCCATCAGTCAGACAGGGCCCAAAGAGACCCAGTACTTC. Residues: CAISQTGPKETQYF. The rearrangement joins TRBV10-3 to TRBJ2-5, with 7 bases identical to TRBD1. The CDR3 is 14 residues long. CDR1 ENHRY and CDR2 SYGVKD come from the germline V gene. V lost 5 bases to trimming and J lost 3 bases; unmatched junction nucleotides: 6.

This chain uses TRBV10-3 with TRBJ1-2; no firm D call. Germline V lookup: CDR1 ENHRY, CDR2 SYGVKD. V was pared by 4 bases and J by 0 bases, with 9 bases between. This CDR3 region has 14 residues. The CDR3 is CAISAELANYGYTF. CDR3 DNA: TGTGCCATCAGTGCGGAACTCGCTAACTATGGCTACACCTTC.

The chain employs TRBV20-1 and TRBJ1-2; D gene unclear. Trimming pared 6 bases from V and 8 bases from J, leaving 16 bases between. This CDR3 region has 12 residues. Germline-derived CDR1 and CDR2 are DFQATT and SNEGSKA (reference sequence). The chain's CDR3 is CSAKAQERGYTF. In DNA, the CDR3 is TGCAGTGCCAAGGCCCAGGAGAGAGGCTACACCTTC.

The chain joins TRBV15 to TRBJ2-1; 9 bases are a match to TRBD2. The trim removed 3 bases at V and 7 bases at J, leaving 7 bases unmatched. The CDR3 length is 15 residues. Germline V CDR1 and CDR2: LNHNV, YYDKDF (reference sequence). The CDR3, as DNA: TGTGCCACCAGCAGTCTAGCGGGGCATACAAATGAGCAGTTCTTC. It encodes CATSSLAGHTNEQFF.

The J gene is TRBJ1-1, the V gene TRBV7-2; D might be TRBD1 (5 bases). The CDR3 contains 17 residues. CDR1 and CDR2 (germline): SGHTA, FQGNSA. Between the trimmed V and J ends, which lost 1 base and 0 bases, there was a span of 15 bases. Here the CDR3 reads CASSLVGNRTMNTEAFF. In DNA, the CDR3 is TGTGCCAGCAGCTTAGTAGGTAACAGGACTATGAACACTGAAGCTTTCTTT.

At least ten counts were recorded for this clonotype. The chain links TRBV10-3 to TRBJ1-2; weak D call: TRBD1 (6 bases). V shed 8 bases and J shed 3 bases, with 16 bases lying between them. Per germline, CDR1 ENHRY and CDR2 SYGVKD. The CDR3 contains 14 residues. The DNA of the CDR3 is TGTGCCATCGGCAGGGGAGTGAGTGACTATGGCTACACCTTC. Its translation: CAIGRGVSDYGYTF.

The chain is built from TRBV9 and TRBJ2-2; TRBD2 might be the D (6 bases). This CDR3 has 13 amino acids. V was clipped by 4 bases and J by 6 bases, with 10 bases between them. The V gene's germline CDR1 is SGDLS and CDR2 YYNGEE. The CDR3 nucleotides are TGTGCCAGCAGCCGCTCGGGGGCCGGGGAGCTGTTTTTT. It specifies CASSRSGAGELFF.

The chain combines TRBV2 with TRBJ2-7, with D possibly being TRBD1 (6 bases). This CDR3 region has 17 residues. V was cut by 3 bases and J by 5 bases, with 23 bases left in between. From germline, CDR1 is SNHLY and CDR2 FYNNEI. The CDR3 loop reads CASSDLRLGTRSHEQYF. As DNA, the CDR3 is TGTGCCAGCAGTGACCTCCGACTGGGGACACGGAGTCACGAGCAGTACTTC.

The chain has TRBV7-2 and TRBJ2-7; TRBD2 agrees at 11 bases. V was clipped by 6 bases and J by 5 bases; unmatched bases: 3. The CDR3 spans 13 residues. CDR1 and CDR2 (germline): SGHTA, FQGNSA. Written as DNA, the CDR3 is TGTGCCAGCAGTGGGACTAGCGGTGACGAGCAGTACTTC. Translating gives CASSGTSGDEQYF.

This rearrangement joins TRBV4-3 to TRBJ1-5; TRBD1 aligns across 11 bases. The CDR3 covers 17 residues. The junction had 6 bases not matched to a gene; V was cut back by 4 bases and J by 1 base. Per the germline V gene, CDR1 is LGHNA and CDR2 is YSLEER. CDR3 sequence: CASSPGTGGGSNQPQHF. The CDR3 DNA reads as TGCGCCAGCAGCCCCGGGACAGGGGGTGGGAGCAATCAGCCCCAGCATTTT.

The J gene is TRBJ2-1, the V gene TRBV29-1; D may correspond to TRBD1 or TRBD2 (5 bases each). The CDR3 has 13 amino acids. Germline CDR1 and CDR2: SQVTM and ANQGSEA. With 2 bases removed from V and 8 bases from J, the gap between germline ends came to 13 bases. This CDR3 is CSVERLGDDEQFF. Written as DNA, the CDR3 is TGCAGCGTTGAAAGATTGGGGGACGATGAGCAGTTCTTC.

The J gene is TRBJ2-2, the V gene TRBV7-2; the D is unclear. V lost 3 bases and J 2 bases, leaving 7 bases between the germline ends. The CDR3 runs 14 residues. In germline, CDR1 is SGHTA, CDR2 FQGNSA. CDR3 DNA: TGTGCCAGCAGCTTGGCTCAAAACACCGGGGAGCTGTTTTTT. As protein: CASSLAQNTGELFF.

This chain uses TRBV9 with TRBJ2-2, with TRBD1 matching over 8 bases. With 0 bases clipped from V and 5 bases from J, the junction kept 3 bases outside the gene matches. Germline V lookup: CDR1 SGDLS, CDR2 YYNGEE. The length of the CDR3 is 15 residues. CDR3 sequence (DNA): TGTGCCAGCAGCGTAGTAGGACAGGGTACCGGGGAGCTGTTTTTT. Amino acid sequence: CASSVVGQGTGELFF.

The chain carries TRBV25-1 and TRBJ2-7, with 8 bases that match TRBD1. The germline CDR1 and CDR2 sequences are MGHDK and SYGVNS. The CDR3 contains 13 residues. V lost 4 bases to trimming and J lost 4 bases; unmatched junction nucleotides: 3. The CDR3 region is CASSVGTGYEQYF. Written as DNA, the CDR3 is TGTGCCAGCAGTGTAGGGACAGGTTACGAGCAGTACTTC.

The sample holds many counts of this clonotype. The CDR3 DNA follows: TGTGCCAGCAGCTTAAGGACAGGGCTTAACACCGGGGAGCTGTTTTTT. It specifies CASSLRTGLNTGELFF. The V and J genes are TRBV7-9 and TRBJ2-2, with 8 bases identical to TRBD1. In germline, CDR1 is SEHNR, CDR2 FQNEAQ (reference sequence). With 2 bases clipped from V and 2 bases from J, the junction kept 4 bases outside the gene matches. The CDR3 covers 16 residues.

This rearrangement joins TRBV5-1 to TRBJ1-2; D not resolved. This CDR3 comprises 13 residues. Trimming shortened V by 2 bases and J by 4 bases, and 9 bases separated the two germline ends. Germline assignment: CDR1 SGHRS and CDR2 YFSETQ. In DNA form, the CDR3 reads TGCGCCAGCAGCTTCTCAGGCGGCTATGGCTACACCTTC. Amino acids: CASSFSGGYGYTF.

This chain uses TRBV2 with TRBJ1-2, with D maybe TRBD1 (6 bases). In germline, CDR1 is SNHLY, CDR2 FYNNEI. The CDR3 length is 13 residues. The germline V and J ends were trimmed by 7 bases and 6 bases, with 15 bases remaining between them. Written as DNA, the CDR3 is TGTGCCAGCACAGGCAGGGGAAACCATGGCTACACCTTC. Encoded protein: CASTGRGNHGYTF.

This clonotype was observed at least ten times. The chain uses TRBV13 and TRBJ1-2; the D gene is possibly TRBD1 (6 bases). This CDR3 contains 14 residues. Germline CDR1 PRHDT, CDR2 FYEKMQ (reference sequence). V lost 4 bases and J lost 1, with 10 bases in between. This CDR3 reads CASSYRTVNYGYTF. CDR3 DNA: TGTGCCAGCAGCTACCGGACAGTTAACTATGGCTACACCTTC.

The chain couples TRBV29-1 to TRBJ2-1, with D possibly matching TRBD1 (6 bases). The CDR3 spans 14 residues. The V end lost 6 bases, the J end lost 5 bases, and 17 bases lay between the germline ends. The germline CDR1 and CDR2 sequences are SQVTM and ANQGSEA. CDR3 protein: CSVTGPTPDNEQFF. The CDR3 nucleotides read TGCAGCGTGACAGGACCCACCCCGGACAATGAGCAGTTCTTC.